The T cell receptor (beta chain) under discussion was sequenced for a study of T-cell reconstitution after alpha-beta-depleted transplantation in children. Germline-derived CDR1 and CDR2 are SGHTA and FQGNSA. The CDR3 is 18 amino acids. With 5 bases removed from V and 2 bases from J, the gap between germline ends came to 22 bases. Unique molecular identifiers tagged the TCRbeta library. Each CDR3 protein is one row after TCRdb ran MiXCR on the PCR reads. This table has 580,000 or so distinct CDR3 sequences, around 23% appearing once. Many counts were recorded for this clonotype. The chain recombines TRBV7-2 with TRBJ1-5; D perhaps matches TRBD1 (5 bases). This TCR was sampled from a boy in the first two years of life who had a stem cell transplant for acute myeloid leukemia, so the T cells may come from the graft donor. The sample here was PBMCs, mostly from graft donor cells, taken 360 days after TCRalphabeta/CD19-depleted stem cell transplant. In DNA, the CDR3 is TGTGCCAGCAGCCTAAGCCTACAGGTCCCCGGGGGCAATCAGCCCCAGCATTTT. This encodes CASSLSLQVPGGNQPQHF.